Listed below are T cell receptor beta chains from one sample, sequenced in a study of T cell changes during pregnancy in multiple sclerosis. Assay used: immunoSEQ multiplex PCR; TCRdb lists only in-frame clones, some missing. Of roughly 35,000 clones listed, roughly 88% were seen once; the top ten hold 4.5%. This specimen consisted of CD8+ T cells from peripheral blood mononuclear cells, obtained after pregnancy. The receptors come from a female donor with multiple sclerosis, enrolled in a pregnancy study. The CDR3 runs from the conserved cysteine through the conserved F or W. The D gene is left open where the match is weak. Some rows mark clone size as missing; the rest say once, few, many or name a class of expanded clone.

V	size	D	J	DNA	CDR3
TRBV6-4	.	.	TRBJ2-2	TGTGCCAGCAGTGACTCGACAGTCTCGAACACCGGGGAGCTGTTTTTT	CASSDSTVSNTGELFF
TRBV7-6	many	TRBD1	TRBJ2-7	TGTGCCAGCAGCTCCCGGGACAGGGAGGACGAGCAGTACTTC	CASSSRDREDEQYF
TRBV14	.	.	TRBJ1-1	TGTGCCAGCAGCCCAAGGGGGTTCGAGGGGAAGACTGAAGCTTTCTTT	CASSPRGFEGKTEAFF
TRBV7-2	.	.	TRBJ1-5	TGTGCCAGCAGCTTAGGGACTTCTCATCAGCCCCAGCATTTT	CASSLGTSHQPQHF
TRBV10-1	.	.	TRBJ2-5	TGCGCCAGCAGTGGGGAGGGGCGGGGGCGCCCAGAGACCCAGTACTTC	CASSGEGRGRPETQYF
TRBV30	.	TRBD1	TRBJ1-2	TGTGCCTGGAGTGTACTGACGGACAGGTTCAACTATGGCTACACCTTC	CAWSVLTDRFNYGYTF
TRBV4-3	.	TRBD1	TRBJ2-1	TGCGCCAGCAGCCCCCACAGGGGGCTCTACAATGAGCAGTTCTTC	CASSPHRGLYNEQFF
TRBV19	.	.	TRBJ2-1	TGTGCCAGCTCCGACAGGAATAGAGACAATGAGCAGTTCTTC	CASSDRNRDNEQFF
TRBV9	.	.	TRBJ2-7	TGTGCCAGCAATTCCCTGGGGGGCGAGCAGTACTTC	CASNSLGGEQYF
TRBV11-2	medium-sized	.	TRBJ2-1	TGTGCCAGCAGCTTCACGGATGAGCAGTTCTTC	CASSFTDEQFF
TRBV28	.	.	TRBJ1-5	TGTGCCAGCACCTTCGGAGGACAGCATCAGCCCCAGCATTTT	CASTFGGQHQPQHF
TRBV4-1	.	TRBD2	TRBJ2-7	TGCGCCAGCAGCCCCGGGACTAGCGGGGGTCGCGACGAGCAGTACTTC	CASSPGTSGGRDEQYF
TRBV6-1	.	.	TRBJ1-2	TGTGCCAGCAGGGAGCCTTATGGCTACACCTTC	CASREPYGYTF
TRBV7-9	.	.	TRBJ1-1	TGTGCCAGCAGCTTATCAACAGGGCAGAACACTGAAGCTTTCTTT	CASSLSTGQNTEAFF
TRBV10-3	.	TRBD1	TRBJ1-1	TGTGCCATCAGTGCCCGGACAGGGGCTACTCTTGAAGCTTTCTTT	CAISARTGATLEAFF
TRBV6-5	.	TRBD1	TRBJ2-1	TGTGCCAGCTCCCTGGACAGGGGGGGACTGAATGAGCAGTTCTTC	CASSLDRGGLNEQFF
TRBV5-6	.	TRBD1	TRBJ2-7	TGTGCCAGCAGCTCGAATGGAGCCGGGACAGGTCGGTCCGAGCAGTACTTC	CASSSNGAGTGRSEQYF
TRBV4-1	.	.	TRBJ1-2	TGCGCCAGCAGCCAAGTGCCCGTTGGGGCGGATAACTATGGCTACACCTTC	CASSQVPVGADNYGYTF
TRBV7-9	.	.	TRBJ1-3	TGTGCCAGCAGCACGGGACACCTACCACCATCATATTTT	CASSTGHLPPSYF
TRBV9	.	TRBD1	TRBJ1-2	TGTGCCAGCAGCGTAGGGGGGCAGGGGGGTAGCTATGGCTACACCTTC	CASSVGGQGGSYGYTF
TRBV6-5	.	.	TRBJ1-2	TGTGCCAGCAGTTACGGGGGACTCAATGGCTACACCTTC	CASSYGGLNGYTF
TRBV19	.	.	TRBJ2-4	TGTGCCACAGATGGTCGTGGAAACATTCAGTACTTC	CATDGRGNIQYF
TRBV4-2	.	TRBD2	TRBJ2-3	TGTGCCAGCAGCCAAGGAATGGAACTAGCGGGGGAAGATACGCAGTATTTT	CASSQGMELAGEDTQYF
TRBV11-3	once	TRBD1	TRBJ1-1	TGTGCCAGCAGCCTAGGACAGGGTTCGATAGCTTTCTTT	CASSLGQGSIAFF
TRBV5-4	.	.	TRBJ2-1	TGTGCCAGCAGCTCGGACAGTTACAATGAGCAGTTCTTC	CASSSDSYNEQFF
TRBV29-1	.	TRBD1	TRBJ1-2	TGCAGCGTGGGACAGGGAACTAACTATGGCTACACCTTC	CSVGQGTNYGYTF
TRBV29-1	once	TRBD2	TRBJ2-1	TGCAGCGTTGAGTCGGGGGGGGAGTACAATGAGCAGTTCTTC	CSVESGGEYNEQFF
TRBV19	.	.	TRBJ2-7	TGTGCCAGTAGTATCAAAATTCAACTAGTACTAGCCTCCTACGAGCAGTACTTC	CASSIKIQLVLASYEQYF
TRBV4-2	once	.	TRBJ2-4	TGTGCCAGCAGCCCCCGGGAGCTCGGAGGGGTTGAGGACATTCAGTACTTC	CASSPRELGGVEDIQYF
TRBV6-5	.	TRBD1	TRBJ2-1	TGTGCCAGCAGTTACGTTGGACAGGGGATCAATGAGCAGTTCTTC	CASSYVGQGINEQFF
TRBV6-1	.	.	TRBJ2-1	TGTGCCAGCAGTGCCTCCGTAGAGTACAATGAGCAGTTCTTC	CASSASVEYNEQFF